This T cell receptor beta chain was recovered during a study of blood T cell repertoires in COVID-19. The overall study: The United States, Italy and Spain supplied acute and convalescent COVID-19 samples. The cDNA or gDNA used as material had been derived from T cells, B-cell-depleted T cells, or PBMCs.

Methods used by the authors: Researchers report that nucleated cell counts were estimated from reference gene primer amplification. Sequenced by immunoSEQ multiplex PCR; TCRdb stores in-frame clones only, minus some. V and J calls and clone size are those listed in that table; D and trimming were worked out from the DNA. The table has roughly 43,000 clones, about two thirds seen once. V shed 2 bases and J shed 1 base, with 2 bases lying between them. The CDR3 sequence is 13 residues long. Germline V gene lookup returns CDR1 SGHNT and CDR2 YENEEA. Specimen: peripheral blood. This TCR came from a man older than 75 with acute or convalescent COVID-19. This chain joins TRBV11-3 and TRBJ1-4; D is unclear. CDR3 residues: CASSLQTNEKLFF. CDR3 DNA: TGTGCCAGCAGCTTACAAACTAATGAAAAACTGTTTTTT. The entire variable domain, with the rest obtained from reference TRBV11-3 and TRBJ1-4, is as follows: EAGVVQSPRYKIIEKKQPVAFWCNPISGHNTLYWYLQNLGQGPELLIRYENEEAVDDSQLPKDRFSAERLKGVDSTLKIQPAELGDSAVYLCASSLQTNEKLFFGSGTQLSVL.